One sample yielded the 8 T cell receptor beta chains listed below, sequenced in a study of human thymus T cells. Assay used: immunoSEQ multiplex PCR; TCRdb lists only in-frame clones, some missing. The sample yields more than 50,000 clones, 94% seen once. Input material: blood. The receptors here all came from a boy younger than two with a congenital heart defect but otherwise immunologically healthy.

The V and J genes are TRBV18 and TRBJ1-1, with unresolved D. Trimming removed 4 bases at V and 6 bases at J, with 6 bases between. CDR3 length: 11 residues. The germline gives CDR1 KGHSH, CDR2 LQKENI. CDR3 sequence: CASSLGPEAFF. The CDR3 DNA is TGTGCCAGCTCACTCGGCCCTGAAGCTTTCTTT.

This chain connects TRBV5-4 to TRBJ2-5, with unresolved D. Germline V CDR1 and CDR2: SGHNT, YYREEE (reference sequence). Trimming took 0 bases from V and 1 from J, leaving 7 bases between them. The CDR3 covers 14 residues. This chain's CDR3 is CASSLAGFQETQYF. CDR3 coding DNA: TGTGCCAGCAGCTTGGCAGGTTTCCAAGAGACCCAGTACTTC.

CDR3 nucleotide sequence: TGTGCCAGCAGCGGCCCCGGGGAGGGCGAATACAATGAGCAGTTCTTC. This encodes CASSGPGEGEYNEQFF. This chain connects TRBV7-2 to TRBJ2-1; 7 bases fit TRBD2. Germline CDR1 is SGHTA and CDR2 is FQGNSA. The CDR3 has 16 amino acids. Unmatched junction bases numbered 11, after V lost 5 bases and J lost 4 bases.

The chain links TRBV2 to TRBJ1-6; weak D call: TRBD1 (6 bases). Trimming left V 3 bases short and J 1 base short, with 13 bases between. The length of the CDR3 is 17 residues. Germline V lookup: CDR1 SNHLY, CDR2 FYNNEI. The CDR3 bases are TGTGCCAGCAGTGAGGTTCCAGGGGATTCCTATAATTCACCCCTCCACTTT. It codes for CASSEVPGDSYNSPLHF.

J is TRBJ2-1 and V is TRBV27; 9 nucleotides line up with TRBD2. The germline CDR1 and CDR2 sequences are MNHEY and SMNVEV (reference sequence). The CDR3 sequence is 16 residues long. V was clipped by 10 bases and J by 5 bases; unmatched bases: 15. In DNA form, the CDR3 reads TGTGCCAACCGGGCTCGAAGGACTAGCGCGGACAATGAGCAGTTCTTC. Translation: CANRARRTSADNEQFF.

The rearrangement links TRBV19 to TRBJ1-5, with D uncertain. Trimming shortened V by 3 bases and J by 0 bases, and 9 bases separated the two germline ends. CDR1 and CDR2 from the germline V gene are LNHDA and SQIVND (reference sequence). The CDR3 loop spans 15 amino acids. In DNA, the CDR3 is TGTGCCAGTAGTATCGGCGGAAATAGCAATCAGCCCCAGCATTTT. Amino acids: CASSIGGNSNQPQHF.

The chain links TRBV4-1 to TRBJ2-3, with a tentative D call TRBD2 (6 bases). The CDR3 contains 16 residues. Germline V gives CDR1 MGHRA, CDR2 YSYEKL. Trimming shortened V by 4 bases and J by 7 bases, and 21 bases separated the two germline ends. The chain's CDR3 is CASSPQSTSGSYTQYF. CDR3 nucleotide sequence: TGCGCCAGCAGCCCGCAGTCGACTAGTGGGTCCTATACGCAGTATTTT.

The genes are TRBV19 and TRBJ2-7; 8 positions agree with TRBD2. The CDR3 extends over 15 amino acids. With 3 bases clipped from V and 7 bases from J, the junction kept 11 bases outside the gene matches. Germline lookup yields CDR1 LNHDA and CDR2 SQIVND (reference sequence). The CDR3 loop reads CASSIRTSSSLEQYF. The CDR3 DNA sequence: TGTGCCAGTAGTATCCGGACTAGCTCATCTCTTGAGCAGTACTTC.